This is a list of T cell receptor beta chains from one sample in a study of blood T cell repertoires in COVID-19. Method: immunoSEQ multiplex PCR; TCRdb's copy keeps in-frame clones and lacks some. The sample includes around 45,000 clones, around 90% seen only once; the top ten take 6.4%. The sequencing input was peripheral blood. These receptors were obtained from a man in his sixties or seventies with active COVID-19. Both conserved end residues are part of each CDR3. The order of the fields is CDR3 protein, CDR3 DNA, clone size, V gene, D gene, J gene. The D gene is left open where the match is weak. Clone size is not always given. Where it is, it says once, few, many or a class for expanded clones.

cdr3_aa: CATRTGGIYGYTF
cdr3_nt: TGTGCCACCCGGACAGGGGGGATCTATGGCTACACCTTC
clone_size: -
v_call: TRBV19
d_call: TRBD1
j_call: TRBJ1-2

cdr3_aa: CASSPTDSYYGYTF
cdr3_nt: TGTGCCAGCTCACCAACGGACAGCTACTATGGCTACACCTTC
clone_size: once
v_call: TRBV18
d_call: -
j_call: TRBJ1-2

cdr3_aa: CASSYSRAGGYTF
cdr3_nt: TGTGCCAGCAGTTATAGCCGGGCGGGCGGCTACACCTTC
clone_size: -
v_call: TRBV6-5
d_call: -
j_call: TRBJ1-2

cdr3_aa: CASSQSLGGMGETQYF
cdr3_nt: TGTGCCAGCAGCCAAAGCCTGGGAGGGATGGGAGAGACCCAGTACTTC
clone_size: -
v_call: TRBV3-1/TRBV3-2
d_call: TRBD2
j_call: TRBJ2-5

cdr3_aa: CASSIDGGYQPQHF
cdr3_nt: TGTGCCAGTAGTATAGACGGGGGATATCAGCCCCAGCATTTT
clone_size: -
v_call: TRBV19
d_call: -
j_call: TRBJ1-5

cdr3_aa: CASSQDSQMNYGYTF
cdr3_nt: TGCGCCAGCAGCCAAGATTCCCAGATGAACTATGGCTACACCTTC
clone_size: -
v_call: TRBV4-3
d_call: -
j_call: TRBJ1-2

cdr3_aa: CASSPKRETQYF
cdr3_nt: TGTGCCAGCTCACCAAAGCGGGAGACCCAGTACTTC
clone_size: once
v_call: TRBV18
d_call: -
j_call: TRBJ2-5

cdr3_aa: CASSQDRQGDRWNF
cdr3_nt: TGTGCCAGCAGCCAAGATCGACAGGGCGACAGGTGGAACTTC
clone_size: -
v_call: TRBV3-1/TRBV3-2
d_call: TRBD1
j_call: TRBJ2-7

cdr3_aa: CASSQGTTEAFF
cdr3_nt: TGTGCCAGCAGTCAGGGGACGACTGAAGCTTTCTTT
clone_size: -
v_call: TRBV28
d_call: -
j_call: TRBJ1-1

cdr3_aa: CATSRRTEGKTYNSPLHF
cdr3_nt: TGTGCCACCAGCAGAAGGACAGAGGGCAAGACCTATAATTCACCCCTCCACTTT
clone_size: -
v_call: TRBV15
d_call: -
j_call: TRBJ1-6

cdr3_aa: CASSLGASGFQETQYF
cdr3_nt: TGTGCCAGCAGCTTAGGGGCTAGCGGGTTCCAAGAGACCCAGTACTTC
clone_size: -
v_call: TRBV11-2
d_call: TRBD2
j_call: TRBJ2-5

cdr3_aa: CASSPLEGGRTEAFF
cdr3_nt: TGTGCCAGCAGCCCCCTCGAAGGGGGAAGGACTGAAGCTTTCTTT
clone_size: -
v_call: TRBV4-2
d_call: -
j_call: TRBJ1-1

cdr3_aa: CASSVSGGRNNEQFF
cdr3_nt: TGTGCCAGCAGCGTTAGCGGGGGCAGAAACAATGAGCAGTTCTTC
clone_size: -
v_call: TRBV9
d_call: TRBD2
j_call: TRBJ2-1

cdr3_aa: CASSAGQGALVVEKLFF
cdr3_nt: TGTGCCAGCAGTGCGGGACAGGGGGCGCTTGTAGTGGAAAAACTGTTTTTT
clone_size: -
v_call: TRBV25-1
d_call: TRBD1
j_call: TRBJ1-4

cdr3_aa: CASSPGTSGGRYNEQFF
cdr3_nt: TGTGCCAGCAGCCCGGGGACTAGCGGGGGGCGGTACAATGAGCAGTTCTTC
clone_size: -
v_call: TRBV5-4
d_call: TRBD2
j_call: TRBJ2-1

cdr3_aa: CASSLQRGALGETQYF
cdr3_nt: TGTGCCAGCAGCTTACAGCGGGGGGCGTTAGGGGAGACCCAGTACTTC
clone_size: -
v_call: TRBV11-3
d_call: TRBD2
j_call: TRBJ2-5

cdr3_aa: CASSSGQYNEQFF
cdr3_nt: TGTGCCAGCAGCTCCGGACAGTACAATGAGCAGTTCTTC
clone_size: -
v_call: TRBV7-9
d_call: -
j_call: TRBJ2-1

cdr3_aa: CASSQGVLETQYF
cdr3_nt: TGCGCCAGCAGCCAAGGTGTCCTTGAGACCCAGTACTTC
clone_size: once
v_call: TRBV4-1
d_call: -
j_call: TRBJ2-5

cdr3_aa: CASSTTARTGGGQPQHF
cdr3_nt: TGTGCCAGCAGCACCACAGCGAGGACAGGGGGCGGTCAGCCCCAGCATTTT
clone_size: -
v_call: TRBV9
d_call: TRBD1
j_call: TRBJ1-5

cdr3_aa: CASSENPQRNTIYF
cdr3_nt: TGTGCCAGCAGTGAAAACCCCCAGAGAAACACCATATATTTT
clone_size: -
v_call: TRBV2
d_call: -
j_call: TRBJ1-3

cdr3_aa: CAWRLDRGTSSYNSPLHF
cdr3_nt: TGTGCCTGGAGGTTAGACAGGGGAACCAGCTCCTATAATTCACCCCTCCACTTT
clone_size: -
v_call: TRBV30
d_call: TRBD1
j_call: TRBJ1-6

cdr3_aa: CASSELSHGYTF
cdr3_nt: TGTGCCAGCAGTGAGCTAAGCCATGGCTACACCTTC
clone_size: -
v_call: TRBV2
d_call: -
j_call: TRBJ1-2

cdr3_aa: CASRNRDMMENTIYF
cdr3_nt: TGTGCCAGCAGGAACAGGGATATGATGGAAAACACCATATATTTT
clone_size: -
v_call: TRBV28
d_call: -
j_call: TRBJ1-3

cdr3_aa: CASCRQGGRRLQETQYF
cdr3_nt: TGCGCCAGCTGCAGACAGGGGGGTAGGAGATTACAAGAGACCCAGTACTTC
clone_size: -
v_call: TRBV5-1
d_call: TRBD1
j_call: TRBJ2-5

cdr3_aa: CATRGTGDPPDF
cdr3_nt: TGTGCCACCAGGGGGACAGGGGACCCGCCGGACTTC
clone_size: once
v_call: TRBV24-1
d_call: TRBD1
j_call: TRBJ2-5

cdr3_aa: CASSLGGASANYGYTF
cdr3_nt: TGTGCCAGCAGCTTGGGGGGAGCTTCAGCTAACTATGGCTACACCTTC
clone_size: once
v_call: TRBV5-4
d_call: -
j_call: TRBJ1-2

cdr3_aa: CASSYSFSGAYGYTF
cdr3_nt: TGTGCCAGCAGTTACTCGTTTTCAGGGGCCTATGGCTACACCTTC
clone_size: -
v_call: TRBV6-5
d_call: -
j_call: TRBJ1-2

cdr3_aa: CASSYRTSGSPYEQYF
cdr3_nt: TGTGCCAGCAGCTACCGGACTAGCGGGTCCCCCTACGAGCAGTACTTC
clone_size: -
v_call: TRBV13
d_call: TRBD2
j_call: TRBJ2-7

cdr3_aa: CASSEMGDRAYEQYF
cdr3_nt: TGTGCCAGCAGTGAAATGGGCGACAGGGCCTACGAGCAGTACTTC
clone_size: -
v_call: TRBV6-1
d_call: TRBD1
j_call: TRBJ2-7

cdr3_aa: CASSIPRDRENYGYTF
cdr3_nt: TGTGCCAGTAGTATTCCCAGGGACAGGGAGAATTATGGCTACACCTTC
clone_size: -
v_call: TRBV19
d_call: TRBD1
j_call: TRBJ1-2

cdr3_aa: CASSVTGTANSYEQYF
cdr3_nt: TGTGCCAGCAGCGTAACCGGGACAGCTAATTCCTACGAGCAGTACTTC
clone_size: -
v_call: TRBV9
d_call: TRBD1
j_call: TRBJ2-7